The 21 T cell receptor beta chains below were found in one sample sequenced in a study of cytomegalovirus exposure and HLA in healthy donors. PCR amplification relied on 60 Vbeta primers (plus 13 Jbeta primers). Here immunoSEQ multiplex PCR was the method, and the copy in TCRdb shows in-frame clones only, minus some. The sample records roughly 100,000 clones, roughly 70% being singletons. Sequenced sample: PBMCs. The origin of the receptors is a man between 35 and 55 years old in good health and CMV-seropositive.

The chain combines TRBV6-1 with TRBJ1-3; TRBD1 is a possible D gene (6 bases). CDR3 length: 14 residues. Trimming shortened V by 6 bases and J by 7 bases, and 16 bases separated the two germline ends. In germline, CDR1 is MNHNS, CDR2 SASEGT. The CDR3 loop is CASREDSAWNTIYF. The CDR3 DNA sequence: TGTGCCAGCAGGGAGGACAGCGCCTGGAACACCATATATTTT.

The V and J genes are TRBV27 and TRBJ1-2; TRBD1 might be the D (5 bases). The CDR3 consists of 15 residues. Trimming stripped 4 bases from V and 0 bases from J, with 12 bases between. The V gene's germline CDR1 is MNHEY and CDR2 SMNVEV (reference sequence). The CDR3 DNA is TGTGCCAGCAGTTCGGTGACAGCCTCTAACTATGGCTACACCTTC. It codes for CASSSVTASNYGYTF.

This clone was observed a handful of times. The gene calls are TRBV5-5 and TRBJ1-1, with D perhaps matching TRBD1 (6 bases). Germline loops: CDR1 SGHKS, CDR2 YYEKEE (reference sequence). This CDR3 region has 14 residues. V was pared by 3 bases and J by 10 bases, with 19 bases between. CDR3 coding DNA: TGTGCCAGCAGCTCGGACGGCGGAACAGGGCGAGCTTTCTTT. This sequence encodes CASSSDGGTGRAFF.

The V gene is TRBV30, the J gene TRBJ2-7; D may be TRBD2 (5 bases). The CDR3 length is 13 residues. Trimming cost V 0 bases and J 3 bases, with 9 bases left between them. The germline gives CDR1 GTSNPN, CDR2 SVGIG (reference sequence). The CDR3 spells CAWSVRANYEQYF. CDR3 in DNA: TGTGCCTGGAGTGTGCGGGCGAACTACGAGCAGTACTTC.

The V and J genes are TRBV2 and TRBJ2-7; tentative D call: TRBD2 (6 bases). Between the trimmed V and J ends, which lost 4 bases and 0 bases, there was a span of 10 bases. The germline V gene has CDR1 SNHLY and CDR2 FYNNEI. CDR3 length: 14 amino acids. CDR3 coding DNA: TGTGCCAGCAGTGGGCTCGGGAGCTCCTACGAGCAGTACTTC. Translating it yields CASSGLGSSYEQYF.

This clone was seen more than once but under ten times. The CDR3 loop reads CSAPYAGSNEQFF. For the CDR3, the DNA is TGCAGCGCCCCGTATGCGGGGAGCAATGAGCAGTTCTTC. The J gene is TRBJ2-1, the V gene TRBV29-1; D is possibly TRBD2 (6 bases). Trimming took off 7 bases at V and 6 bases at J, with 16 bases between the two ends. Germline CDR1 and CDR2: SQVTM and ANQGSEA. This CDR3 has 13 residues.

V and J are TRBV19 and TRBJ2-1; 7 nucleotides align to TRBD1. Germline CDR1 is LNHDA and CDR2 is SQIVND (reference sequence). The CDR3 length is 17 residues. The junction had 10 bases not matched to a gene; V was cut back by 3 bases and J by 2 bases. In DNA, the CDR3 is TGTGCCAGTAGTATCGGTTCAGGGGGTCGGACCTACAATGAGCAGTTCTTC. Translating gives CASSIGSGGRTYNEQFF. The full variable domain, its missing parts supplied by reference TRBV19 and TRBJ2-1, is DGGITQSPKYLFRKEGQNVTLSCEQNLNHDAMYWYRQDPGQGLRLIYYSQIVNDFQKGDIAEGYSVSREKKESFPLTVTSAQKNPTAFYLCASSIGSGGRTYNEQFFGPGTRLTVL.

Note on this clone: This CDR3 is also generated by other DNA sequences in the sample. The chain is built from TRBV29-1 and TRBJ1-2; the match to TRBD1 covers 11 bases. This CDR3 spans 14 amino acids. From germline, CDR1 is SQVTM and CDR2 ANQGSEA. V lost 2 bases and J lost 4; bases outside the gene matches: 3. CDR3 residues: CSVESGQGVYGYTF. The DNA for the CDR3 is TGCAGCGTTGAATCGGGACAGGGGGTCTATGGCTACACCTTC.

This clone has just a few counts. This sample also contains other DNA sequences that code for the same CDR3. The rearrangement links TRBV5-1 to TRBJ2-6; 7 nucleotides agree with TRBD1. Germline values: CDR1 SGHRS, CDR2 YFSETQ. This CDR3 is 14 amino acids long. V lost 4 bases, J lost 4 bases, and 2 bases stayed unmatched. Written as DNA, the CDR3 is TGCGCCAGCAGCACGGGACAGGGGGCCAACGTCCTGACTTTC. Protein: CASSTGQGANVLTF.

This sequence joins TRBV30 and TRBJ2-4; 9 nucleotides agree with TRBD1. The CDR3 spans 14 residues. The germline CDR1 and CDR2 sequences are GTSNPN and SVGIG (reference sequence). V shed 0 bases and J 12 bases; nucleotides not matched to a gene: 9. CDR3 sequence reads: CAWSVPPQGANQYF. The DNA for the CDR3 is TGTGCCTGGAGTGTACCCCCACAGGGGGCCAATCAGTACTTC.

At least ten counts were recorded for this clone. CDR3 amino acids: CASSAEGQGSTGELFF. The CDR3 DNA sequence: TGTGCCAGCAGCGCCGAGGGACAGGGCAGTACCGGGGAGCTGTTTTTT. V usage is TRBV9 and J usage is TRBJ2-2; 9 bases match TRBD1. The germline V gene has CDR1 SGDLS and CDR2 YYNGEE. J gave up 5 bases and V 3 bases, and 8 bases lay outside the gene matches. CDR3 length: 16 amino acids.

The chain links TRBV7-2 to TRBJ2-7, with 7 bases lining up with TRBD1. V lost 6 bases to trimming and J lost 1 base; unmatched junction nucleotides: 9. The CDR3 totals 15 residues. Germline CDR1 is SGHTA and CDR2 is FQGNSA. CDR3 protein: CASRVGQLLSYEQYF. The DNA of the CDR3 is TGTGCCAGCAGGGTGGGACAGCTTCTATCCTACGAGCAGTACTTC.

The chain combines TRBV7-6 with TRBJ2-7, with 10 bases identical to TRBD1. Germline CDR1 and CDR2: SGHVS and FNYEAQ. The V segment lost 4 bases and the J segment 0 bases; nucleotides outside the gene matches: 6. The CDR3 runs to 16 residues. The CDR3 is CASSYRTGGVSYEQYF. The CDR3 coding sequence is TGTGCCAGCAGCTACCGGACAGGGGGGGTCTCCTACGAGCAGTACTTC. The whole variable domain, remainder taken from reference TRBV7-6 and TRBJ2-7, is GAGVSQSPRYKVTKRGQDVALRCDPISGHVSLYWYRQALGQGPEFLTYFNYEAQQDKSGLPNDRFSAERPEGSISTLTIQRTEQRDSAMYRCASSYRTGGVSYEQYFGPGTRLTVT.

V usage is TRBV18 and J usage is TRBJ1-1, with D tentatively TRBD1 (5 bases). The length of the CDR3 is 17 residues. Germline V CDR1 and CDR2: KGHSH, LQKENI. With 3 bases removed from V and 0 bases from J, the gap between germline ends came to 17 bases. The CDR3 coding sequence is TGTGCCAGCTCACCTAGACCGGCAGGGTCCATGAACACTGAAGCTTTCTTT. This codes for CASSPRPAGSMNTEAFF.

This clone was detected a few times. The J gene is TRBJ2-5, the V gene TRBV6-5; 13 positions agree with TRBD2. TRBJ2-7 matches the DNA end more closely, so the J call is doubtful. The CDR3 is made up of 15 amino acids. In germline, CDR1 is MNHEY, CDR2 SVGAGI. The CDR3 DNA reads TGTGCCAGCAGTTACGGGACTAGCGGGATCTACGAGCAGTACTTC. Translation gives CASSYGTSGIYEQYF.

V gene TRBV5-8 combines with J gene TRBJ1-5; D remains ambiguous. Germline assignment: CDR1 SGHTS and CDR2 YDEGEE. This CDR3 contains 14 residues. Trimming left V 3 bases short and J 0 bases short, with 7 bases between. In DNA form, the CDR3 reads TGTGCCAGCAGCTCGACATTTAGCAATCAGCCCCAGCATTTT. Translated, it gives CASSSTFSNQPQHF. The whole variable domain, remainder taken from reference TRBV5-8 and TRBJ1-5, is EAGVTQSPTHLIKTRGQQATLRCSPISGHTSVYWYQQALGLGLQFLLWYDEGEERNRGNFPPRFSGRQFPNYSSELNVNALELEDSALYLCASSSTFSNQPQHFGDGTRLSIL.

This chain links TRBV30 with TRBJ1-2; D is undetermined. V lost 4 bases, J lost 8 bases, and 11 bases lay in between. The CDR3 consists of 11 residues. Germline lookup yields CDR1 GTSNPN and CDR2 SVGIG (reference sequence). CDR3 bases: TGTGCCTGGAATCGGGAAATGGGCTACACCTTC. It codes for CAWNREMGYTF.

A remark on this clone: At one end the junction does not follow the germline gene, possibly because of a read error. The chain employs TRBV7-7 and TRBJ2-7; TRBD2 is a possible D gene (5 bases). Looked up from germline, CDR1 is SSHAT and CDR2 is FNYEAQ (reference sequence). The CDR3 length is 10 residues. In DNA, the CDR3 is TGTGCTAGCAGCCGGGGAGAGCAGTACTTC. Its protein product is CASSRGEQYF.

The V gene is TRBV21-1, the J gene TRBJ2-6; the D segment call TRBD1 is taken from the table without a DNA check. TRBV21-1 is a recognized pseudogene. This CDR3 has 17 amino acids. DNA for the CDR3: TGTGCCAGCAGCAAAGCCGTCCAGGTAACCGGGGCCAACGTCCTGACTTTC. This gives the protein CASSKAVQVTGANVLTF.

The chain carries TRBV4-1 and TRBJ2-6; D gene unclear. Germline V gives CDR1 MGHRA, CDR2 YSYEKL. The CDR3 sequence is 15 residues long. V dropped 0 bases and J dropped 2 bases, with 5 bases sitting between them. As DNA, the CDR3 is TGCGCCAGCAGCCAAGATTCGGCTGGGGCCAACGTCCTGACTTTC. This gives the protein CASSQDSAGANVLTF.

This clone was detected a few times. CDR3 sequence (DNA): TGTGCCAGCAGTTACTCCCAGTATGGTGGCTACACCTTC. It codes for CASSYSQYGGYTF. The V and J genes are TRBV6-5 and TRBJ1-2; D gene uncertain. This CDR3 has 13 residues. Per germline, CDR1 MNHEY and CDR2 SVGAGI. Trimming shortened V by 0 bases and J by 7 bases, and 9 bases separated the two germline ends.